Following are 16 T cell receptor beta chains from one sample sequenced in a study of shared clonotypes between healthy human individuals. The assay was immunoSEQ multiplex PCR, and TCRdb's table has in-frame clones only and misses some. The repertoire holds 2 million to 2.5 million clones, with 80% to 95% as singletons. The specimen sequenced was naive CD4+ T cells from PBMCs. Subset indicated: CD45RA+ positively selected. Receptors originate from a man between 18 and 35 years old in good health. Some clones in this sample may be carry-over from other donors' samples.

V is TRBV19 and J is TRBJ1-5; D is uncertain. V was clipped by 6 bases and J by 0 bases, with 15 bases between them. The CDR3 extends over 16 amino acids. CDR1 is LNHDA and CDR2 is SQIVND in the germline V gene (reference sequence). CDR3 in amino acids: CASSPDQWDSNQPQHF. CDR3 coding DNA: TGTGCCAGTAGCCCCGACCAGTGGGATAGCAATCAGCCCCAGCATTTT.

The CDR3 DNA reads TGTGCCAGCAGCCCTCTGACAGAGTCGAGCTCTGGAAACACCATATATTTT. Its translation: CASSPLTESSSGNTIYF. The chain is built from TRBV28 and TRBJ1-3; D might be TRBD1 (5 bases). Germline lookup yields CDR1 MDHEN and CDR2 SYDVKM. The CDR3 length is 17 residues. Trimming left V 6 bases short and J 0 bases short, with 18 bases between.

J is TRBJ2-7 and V is TRBV28; the D gene is possibly TRBD1 (5 bases). CDR1 and CDR2 (germline): MDHEN, SYDVKM. This CDR3 spans 18 amino acids. With 6 bases removed from V and 2 bases from J, the gap between germline ends came to 26 bases. This chain's CDR3 is CASSISRWGTTSAYEQYF. In nucleotides, the CDR3 is TGTGCCAGCAGCATTAGCCGGTGGGGCACTACCTCGGCCTACGAGCAGTACTTC.

The V and J genes are TRBV6-1 and TRBJ2-7; unclear D gene. Germline-derived CDR1 and CDR2 are MNHNS and SASEGT. The CDR3 length is 14 residues. Between the trimmed V and J ends, which lost 2 bases and 2 bases, there was a span of 10 bases. The CDR3 DNA follows: TGTGCCAGCAGTGAATCGGGCGGAACCTACGAGCAGTACTTC. This gives the protein CASSESGGTYEQYF.

This rearrangement joins TRBV4-2 to TRBJ1-5, with a tentative D call TRBD1 (5 bases). Germline V gene lookup returns CDR1 LGHNA and CDR2 YNFKEQ. The CDR3 length is 17 residues. Trimming pared 1 base from V and 7 bases from J, leaving 20 bases between. The CDR3 sequence: CASSQGGRGRGDQPQHF. CDR3 sequence (DNA): TGTGCCAGCAGCCAAGGGGGCCGGGGCCGGGGTGACCAGCCCCAGCATTTT.

The chain links TRBV5-1 to TRBJ2-7, with 7 bases fitting TRBD1. Per the germline V gene, CDR1 is SGHRS and CDR2 is YFSETQ. The CDR3 consists of 15 residues. Unmatched junction bases numbered 9, after V lost 4 bases and J lost 2 bases. In nucleotides, the CDR3 is TGCGCCAGCAGCCCAGGGGGTCCCAGCGCCTACGAGCAGTACTTC. Residues: CASSPGGPSAYEQYF.

This sequence joins TRBV7-3 and TRBJ2-1, with D tentatively TRBD2 (5 bases). Per the germline V gene, CDR1 is SGHTA and CDR2 is FQGTGA. This CDR3 is 14 amino acids long. Trimming left V 10 bases short and J 0 bases short, with 13 bases between. The CDR3 nucleotides are TGTGCCACCTCGAGAGGGAGCTCCTACAATGAGCAGTTCTTC. Amino acids: CATSRGSSYNEQFF.

The rearrangement links TRBV18 to TRBJ2-3, with D uncertain. CDR3 size: 13 residues. V was pared by 0 bases and J by 4 bases, with 5 bases between. Germline V gives CDR1 KGHSH, CDR2 LQKENI. CDR3 nucleotide sequence: TGTGCCAGCTCACCACCGATGGCAGATACGCAGTATTTT. Translated: CASSPPMADTQYF.

The chain combines TRBV11-1 with TRBJ1-1, with D unclear. The CDR3 runs to 13 residues. Germline V gene data show CDR1 as SGHAT and CDR2 as FQDESV (reference sequence). V gave up 2 bases and J gave up 4 bases, with 8 bases separating them. The CDR3 DNA reads TGTGCCAGCAGCTTACAAGCAGGCACTGAAGCTTTCTTT. This gives the protein CASSLQAGTEAFF.

The V call is TRBV7-2, the J call TRBJ2-1; no clear D. The CDR3 has 14 residues. In germline, CDR1 is SGHTA, CDR2 FQGNSA. With 4 bases removed from V and 3 bases from J, the gap between germline ends came to 10 bases. The CDR3 DNA sequence: TGTGCCAGCAGCTCACCCCGGGTCTACAATGAGCAGTTCTTC. Protein sequence: CASSSPRVYNEQFF.

This clone was seen a single time. The chain carries TRBV12-5 and TRBJ1-3, with 7 bases identical to TRBD1. Germline V gene data show CDR1 as LGHNT and CDR2 as FRNRAP. CDR3 size: 14 residues. V was pared by 3 bases and J by 3 bases, with 2 bases of the junction left unmatched. CDR3 residues: CASGFGDSGNTIYF. Here the CDR3 DNA reads TGTGCTAGTGGTTTTGGGGACAGTGGAAACACCATATATTTT. The whole variable domain, remainder taken from reference TRBV12-5 and TRBJ1-3, is DARVTQTPRHKVTEMGQEVTMRCQPILGHNTVFWYRQTMMQGLELLAYFRNRAPLDDSGMPKDRFSAEMPDATLATLKIQPSEPRDSAVYFCASGFGDSGNTIYFGEGSWLTVV.

The J gene is TRBJ1-6, the V gene TRBV6-5; D unresolved. Between the trimmed V and J ends, which lost 6 bases and 8 bases, there was a span of 11 bases. There are 13 residues in the CDR3. Looked up from germline, CDR1 is MNHEY and CDR2 is SVGAGI. This CDR3 is CASSYTAYSPLHF. The CDR3 nucleotides read TGTGCCAGCAGCTACACCGCATATTCACCCCTCCACTTT.

As regards this clone: Within the sample, other DNA sequences also encode this same CDR3. The gene calls are TRBV7-2 and TRBJ2-7; D unresolved. Trimming removed 1 base at V and 2 bases at J, with 6 bases between. From germline, CDR1 is SGHTA and CDR2 FQGNSA. This CDR3 contains 13 residues. The CDR3 is CASSLGRPYEQYF. CDR3 nucleotides: TGTGCCAGCAGCTTAGGACGGCCCTACGAGCAGTACTTC.

The J gene is TRBJ2-4, the V gene TRBV5-4; tentatively, D is TRBD2 (7 bases). Germline V gene sequence: CDR1 SGHNT, CDR2 YYREEE (reference sequence). The CDR3 covers 15 residues. V lost 7 bases and J lost 0, with 14 bases in between. Written as DNA, the CDR3 is TGTGCCAGCGGGGGGGCGGGACTAGCCAAAAACATTCAGTACTTC. Protein product: CASGGAGLAKNIQYF.

V usage is TRBV6-1 and J usage is TRBJ2-5, with 11 positions matching TRBD2. V shed 2 bases, J shed 3 bases, and the junction held 11 bases outside the gene matches. The CDR3 consists of 18 residues. Looked up from germline, CDR1 is MNHNS and CDR2 is SASEGT. The CDR3 here is CASSERSGSSGRKETQYF. The CDR3 DNA reads TGTGCCAGCAGTGAAAGGAGTGGGTCTAGCGGGAGGAAAGAGACCCAGTACTTC.

The V and J genes are TRBV11-2 and TRBJ1-3; D unresolved. The length of the CDR3 is 12 residues. Per the germline V gene, CDR1 is SGHAT and CDR2 is FQNNGV. The CDR3 DNA reads TGTGCAGTCCAGAGCTCTGGAAACACCATATATTTT. Translated: CAVQSSGNTIYF.